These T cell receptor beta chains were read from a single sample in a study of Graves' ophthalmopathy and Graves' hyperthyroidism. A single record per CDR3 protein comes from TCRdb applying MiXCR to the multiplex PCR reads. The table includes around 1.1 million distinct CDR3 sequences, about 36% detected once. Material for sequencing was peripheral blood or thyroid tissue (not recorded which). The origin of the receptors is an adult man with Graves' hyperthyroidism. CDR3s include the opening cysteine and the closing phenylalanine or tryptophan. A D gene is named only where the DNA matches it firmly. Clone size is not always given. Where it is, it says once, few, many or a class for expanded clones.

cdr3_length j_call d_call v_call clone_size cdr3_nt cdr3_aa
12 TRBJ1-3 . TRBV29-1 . TGCAGCTCCCGAGGGGTTGGAAACACCATATATTTT CSSRGVGNTIYF
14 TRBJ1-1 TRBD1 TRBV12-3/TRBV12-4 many TGTGCCAGCAGGACAGGGGGTTCTGCGCCTGAAGCTTTCTTT CASRTGGSAPEAFF
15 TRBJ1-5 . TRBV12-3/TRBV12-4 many TGTGCCAGCAGTTTTGGGGGCAGTACCAATCAGCCCCAGCATTTT CASSFGGSTNQPQHF
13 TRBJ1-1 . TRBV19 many TGTGCCAGTAGTATAGCGGTGCAGGGCTTGGCTTTCTTT CASSIAVQGLAFF
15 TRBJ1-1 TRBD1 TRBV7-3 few TGTGCCAGCAGCGTCATGCAGGGGGCGTTGACTGAAGCTTTCTTT CASSVMQGALTEAFF
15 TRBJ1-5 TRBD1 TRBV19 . TGTGCCAGCAGTTCGTTTCAGGGGGACAATCAGCCCCGGCATTTT CASSSFQGDNQPRHF
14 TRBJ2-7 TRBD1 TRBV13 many TGTGCCAGCAGCCCGGACAGGCGAAACTACGAGCAGTACTTC CASSPDRRNYEQYF
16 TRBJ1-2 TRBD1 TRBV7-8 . TGTGCCAGCAGTTTACCCGGGACAGGACAACCATATGGCTACACCTTC CASSLPGTGQPYGYTF
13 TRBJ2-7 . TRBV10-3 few TGTGCCAGCCTACCTAACAACAGGGACGAGCAGTACTTC CASLPNNRDEQYF
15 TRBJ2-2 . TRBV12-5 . TGTGCTAGTGGTTTGTATGTGCTCAACACCGGGGAGCTGTTTTTT CASGLYVLNTGELFF
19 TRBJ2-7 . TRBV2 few TGTGCCAGCAGAGGTGACTCCTCAGGATCCAGCGGGTCTTCCTACGAGCAGTACTTC CASRGDSSGSSGSSYEQYF
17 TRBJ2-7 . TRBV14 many TGTGCCAGCAGCCATCTTCGGGGGCCCAAGGGAATCTACGAGCAGTACTTC CASSHLRGPKGIYEQYF
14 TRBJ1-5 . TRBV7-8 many TGTGCCAGCAGCATTCAACTACAGGGTCAGCCCCAGCATTTT CASSIQLQGQPQHF
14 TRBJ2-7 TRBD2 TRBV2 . TGTGCCAGCACGGGACTATTAGCCACCGGGGCGCAGTACTTC CASTGLLATGAQYF
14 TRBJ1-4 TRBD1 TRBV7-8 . TGTGCCAGCAGCCCGGGACAGGCTTCTGAAAAACTGTTTTTT CASSPGQASEKLFF
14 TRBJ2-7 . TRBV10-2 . TGCGCCAGCAGGGGGGCTAGCGGCTCCTACGAGCGGTACTTC CASRGASGSYERYF
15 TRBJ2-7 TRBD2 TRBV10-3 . TGTGCCACCGAGTTTCTAGCGGGAGATGCCTACGAGCAGTACTTC CATEFLAGDAYEQYF
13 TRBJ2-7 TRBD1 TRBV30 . TGTGCCTGGTCCTCAGGGGGACCCTACGAGCAGTACTTC CAWSSGGPYEQYF
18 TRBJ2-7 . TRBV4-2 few TGTGCCAGCAGCCAAGATATTATCTTGGAGGGTCTTCTATCCGAGCAGTACTTC CASSQDIILEGLLSEQYF
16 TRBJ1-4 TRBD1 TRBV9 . TGTGCCAGCAGCCCAGGGACAGAAATTCCTAATGGAAAACTGTTTTTT CASSPGTEIPNGKLFF
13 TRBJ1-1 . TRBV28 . TGTGCCAGCAGCCTGGGGTGGCAGACTGAAGCTTTCTTT CASSLGWQTEAFF
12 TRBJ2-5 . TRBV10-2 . TGCGCCAGCAGTGGTCCTAAAGAGACCCAGTACTTC CASSGPKETQYF
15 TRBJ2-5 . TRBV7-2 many TGTGCCAGCAGCTTAGGGACAGTAAACCAAGAGACCCAGTACTTC CASSLGTVNQETQYF
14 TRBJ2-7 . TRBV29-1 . TGCAGCGTTGCAGGGAGCAGTGCCCCCTACGAGCAGTACTTC CSVAGSSAPYEQYF
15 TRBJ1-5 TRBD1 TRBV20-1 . TGCAGTGCCAAACCGGGGACAGGGTCGTTTCAGCCCCAGCATTTT CSAKPGTGSFQPQHF
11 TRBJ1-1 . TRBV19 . TGTGCCAGTACAAATGGGACTGAAGCTTTCTTT CASTNGTEAFF
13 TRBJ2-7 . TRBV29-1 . TGCAGCTTAGAGGGACGGCGATCCTACGAGCAGTACTTC CSLEGRRSYEQYF
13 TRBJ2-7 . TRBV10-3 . TGTGCCTCCGCCTGGTTTGGAGACTACGAGCAGTACTTC CASAWFGDYEQYF
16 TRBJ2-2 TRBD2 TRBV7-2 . TGTGCCAGCAGCTTAGTGGTTTCGGGGGGGGCCGGGGAGCTGTTTTTT CASSLVVSGGAGELFF
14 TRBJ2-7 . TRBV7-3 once TGTGCCAGCAGTTTCGGCCCTCTAGGGGGCGAGCAGTACTTC CASSFGPLGGEQYF
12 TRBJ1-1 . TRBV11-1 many TGTGCCAGCAGTCGACAGGACACTGAAGCTTTCTTT CASSRQDTEAFF
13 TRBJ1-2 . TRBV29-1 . TGCAGCGTTGCGGGGTCTGGGGCCTATGGCTACACCTTC CSVAGSGAYGYTF
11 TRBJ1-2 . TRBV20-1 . TGCAGTGCTTCGGGATGGGGGGGCTACACCTTC CSASGWGGYTF
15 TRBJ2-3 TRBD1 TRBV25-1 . TGTGCCAGCAGTGCGTACAGGGGAGGCACAGATACGCAGTATTTT CASSAYRGGTDTQYF
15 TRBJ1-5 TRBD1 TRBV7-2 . TGTGCCAGCAGCTCGAACAGGGGTAATATTTTTCCCCAGCATTTT CASSSNRGNIFPQHF